What follows is one T cell receptor (beta chain) and its context. Its antigen is unknown. This specimen comes from a study of cytomegalovirus exposure and HLA in healthy donors. The PCR ran on 60 Vbeta and 13 Jbeta primers. The table came from immunoSEQ multiplex PCR; TCRdb's copy has only in-frame clones and leaves some out. The data hold 150,000 to 200,000 clones, with around 81% observed a single time. Study findings and constraints: It was reported that the classifier diagnosed cytomegalovirus status with high specificity and sensitivity in both the original and validation cohorts.

V lost 7 bases and J lost 5; bases outside the gene matches: 10. The CDR3 totals 14 residues. The germline gives CDR1 SNHLY, CDR2 FYNNEI. This sequence joins TRBV2 and TRBJ2-5; 7 bases map to TRBD1. This clonotype was obtained from a woman under 40 in good health and CMV-seropositive. The sample was PBMCs. DNA of the CDR3: TGTGCCAGCACCCCCCGACAGGGTTCGGAGACCCAGTACTTC. Translated: CASTPRQGSETQYF.